This T cell receptor beta chain was observed in a study of T cells in Graves' hyperthyroidism and ophthalmopathy. Study background: Before any treatment, at initial diagnosis, peripheral blood was collected.

This clonotype was seen a handful of times. Amplification of TCR beta CDR3 regions used RNA as the template. The study used the HTBI primer set for a first-round RT-PCR of the TCR CDR3. TCRdb itself ran the multiplex PCR reads through MiXCR, one entry per CDR3 protein. The repertoire has 700,000 or so distinct CDR3 sequences, about 16% of them found once; the top ten carry roughly 8%. J gave up 0 bases and V 3 bases, and 1 base lay outside the gene matches. The CDR3 totals 13 residues. Germline lookup yields CDR1 SQVTM and CDR2 ANQGSEA. From 10 ml of fresh peripheral blood, PBMCs were isolated. Sequencing was carried out using blood. This receptor was taken from a man younger than 30 with Graves' hyperthyroidism. V gene TRBV29-1 combines with J gene TRBJ1-1; 7 bases align to TRBD1. The CDR3 protein is CSVEGQMNTEAFF. The CDR3 nucleotides are TGCAGCGTTGAGGGACAGATGAACACTGAAGCTTTCTTT.